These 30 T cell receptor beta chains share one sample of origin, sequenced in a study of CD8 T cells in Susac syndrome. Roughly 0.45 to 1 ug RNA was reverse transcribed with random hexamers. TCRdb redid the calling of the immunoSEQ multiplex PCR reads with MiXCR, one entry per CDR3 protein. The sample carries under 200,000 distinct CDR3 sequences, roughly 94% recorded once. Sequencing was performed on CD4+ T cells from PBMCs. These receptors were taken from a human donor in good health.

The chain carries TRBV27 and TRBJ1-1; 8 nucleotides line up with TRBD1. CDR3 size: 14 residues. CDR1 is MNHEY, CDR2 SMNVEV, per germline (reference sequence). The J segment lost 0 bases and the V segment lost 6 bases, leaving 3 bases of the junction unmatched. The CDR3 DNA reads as TGTGCCAGCAGCCGGACAGGGCTGAACACTGAAGCTTTCTTT. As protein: CASSRTGLNTEAFF.

CDR3 amino acids: CASSPSGVNYGYTF. The CDR3 DNA sequence: TGTGCCAGCAGCCCCTCGGGTGTTAACTATGGCTACACCTTC. The chain couples TRBV6-5 to TRBJ1-2; no clear D. This CDR3 is built from 14 residues. Trimming pared 6 bases from V and 1 base from J, leaving 12 bases between. Per the germline V gene, CDR1 is MNHEY and CDR2 is SVGAGI.

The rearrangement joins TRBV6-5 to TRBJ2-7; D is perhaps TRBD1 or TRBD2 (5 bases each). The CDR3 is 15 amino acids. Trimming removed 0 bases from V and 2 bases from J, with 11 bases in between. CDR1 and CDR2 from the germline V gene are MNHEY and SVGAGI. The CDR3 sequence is CASSYSTGRTYEQYF. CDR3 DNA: TGTGCCAGCAGTTACTCGACGGGGCGAACCTACGAGCAGTACTTC.

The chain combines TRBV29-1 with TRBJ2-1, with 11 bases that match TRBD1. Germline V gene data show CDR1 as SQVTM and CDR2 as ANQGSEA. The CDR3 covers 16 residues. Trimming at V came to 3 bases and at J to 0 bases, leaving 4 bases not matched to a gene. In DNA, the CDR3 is TGCAGCGTTGATGGGACAGGGGGTGACTCCTACAATGAGCAGTTCTTC. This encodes CSVDGTGGDSYNEQFF.

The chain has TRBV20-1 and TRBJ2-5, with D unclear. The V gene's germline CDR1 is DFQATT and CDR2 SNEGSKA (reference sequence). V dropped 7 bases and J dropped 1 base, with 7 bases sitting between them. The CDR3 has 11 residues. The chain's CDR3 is CSGVIQETQYF. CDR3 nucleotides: TGCAGTGGGGTGATCCAAGAGACCCAGTACTTC.

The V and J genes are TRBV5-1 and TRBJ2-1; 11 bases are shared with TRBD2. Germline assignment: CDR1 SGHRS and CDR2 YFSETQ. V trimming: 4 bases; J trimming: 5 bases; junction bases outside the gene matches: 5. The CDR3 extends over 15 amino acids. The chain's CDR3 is CASSPGLAANNEQFF. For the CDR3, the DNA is TGCGCCAGCAGCCCGGGACTAGCGGCTAACAATGAGCAGTTCTTC.

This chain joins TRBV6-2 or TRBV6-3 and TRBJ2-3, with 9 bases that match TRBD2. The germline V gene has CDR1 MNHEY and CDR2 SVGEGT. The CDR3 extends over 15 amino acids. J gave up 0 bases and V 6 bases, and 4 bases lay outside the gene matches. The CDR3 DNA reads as TGTGCCAGCAGGGAGCGGGGGGCCAGCACAGATACGCAGTATTTT. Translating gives CASRERGASTDTQYF.

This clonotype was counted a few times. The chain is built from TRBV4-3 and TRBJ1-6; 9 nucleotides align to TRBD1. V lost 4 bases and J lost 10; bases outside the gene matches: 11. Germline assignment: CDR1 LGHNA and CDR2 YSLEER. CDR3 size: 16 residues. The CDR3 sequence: CASSRSWDREISPLHF. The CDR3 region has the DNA TGCGCCAGCAGCCGATCTTGGGACAGGGAGATCTCACCCCTCCACTTT.

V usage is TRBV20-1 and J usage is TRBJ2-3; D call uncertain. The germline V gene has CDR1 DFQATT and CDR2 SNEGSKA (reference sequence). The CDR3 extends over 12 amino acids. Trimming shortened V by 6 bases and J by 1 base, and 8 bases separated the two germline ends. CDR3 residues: CSAQRGTDTQYF. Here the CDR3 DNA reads TGCAGTGCCCAGAGAGGCACAGATACGCAGTATTTT.

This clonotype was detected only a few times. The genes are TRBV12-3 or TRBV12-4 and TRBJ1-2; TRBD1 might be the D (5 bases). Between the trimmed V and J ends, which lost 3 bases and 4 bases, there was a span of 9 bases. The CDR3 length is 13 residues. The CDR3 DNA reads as TGTGCCAGCAGTTTGGGGGGGACCTATGGCTACACCTTC. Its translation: CASSLGGTYGYTF.

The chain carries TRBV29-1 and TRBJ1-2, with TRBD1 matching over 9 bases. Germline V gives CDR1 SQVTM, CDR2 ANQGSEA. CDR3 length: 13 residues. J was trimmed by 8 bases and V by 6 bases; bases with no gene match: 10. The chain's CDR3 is CSVGTGKAWGYTF. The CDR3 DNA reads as TGCAGCGTGGGGACAGGGAAGGCTTGGGGCTACACCTTC.

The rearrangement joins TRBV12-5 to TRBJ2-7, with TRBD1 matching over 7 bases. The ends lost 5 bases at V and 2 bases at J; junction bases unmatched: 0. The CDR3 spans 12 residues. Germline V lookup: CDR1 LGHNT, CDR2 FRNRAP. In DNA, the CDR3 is TGTGCTAGTGGTGGGACAGCCTACGAGCAGTACTTC. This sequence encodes CASGGTAYEQYF.

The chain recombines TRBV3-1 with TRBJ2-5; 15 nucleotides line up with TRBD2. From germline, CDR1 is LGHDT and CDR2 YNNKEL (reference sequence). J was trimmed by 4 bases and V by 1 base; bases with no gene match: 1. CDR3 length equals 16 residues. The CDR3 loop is CASSQGTSGGGETQYF. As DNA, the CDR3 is TGTGCCAGCAGCCAAGGGACTAGCGGGGGGGGAGAGACCCAGTACTTC.

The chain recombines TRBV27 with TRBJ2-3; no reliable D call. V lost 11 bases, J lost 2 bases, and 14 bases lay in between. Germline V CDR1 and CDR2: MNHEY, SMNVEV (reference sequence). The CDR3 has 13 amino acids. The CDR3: CAAQDGNTDTQYF. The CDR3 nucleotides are TGTGCCGCCCAGGACGGCAACACAGATACGCAGTATTTT.

The CDR3 DNA sequence: TGTGCCAGCAGCTTATCCAGGGAGCAGCCCCAGCATTTT. Its protein product is CASSLSREQPQHF. V usage is TRBV7-2 and J usage is TRBJ1-5; D is possibly TRBD1 (5 bases). Germline-derived CDR1 and CDR2 are SGHTA and FQGNSA. With 2 bases removed from V and 7 bases from J, the gap between germline ends came to 9 bases. The CDR3 runs to 13 residues.

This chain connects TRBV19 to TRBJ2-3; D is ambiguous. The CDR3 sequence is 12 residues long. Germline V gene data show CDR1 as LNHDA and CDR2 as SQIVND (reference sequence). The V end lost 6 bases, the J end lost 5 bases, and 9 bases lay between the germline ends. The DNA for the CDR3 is TGTGCCAGTAGCCTCCCCCGAGATACGCAGTATTTT. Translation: CASSLPRDTQYF. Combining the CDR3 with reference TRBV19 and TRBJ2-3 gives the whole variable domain DGGITQSPKYLFRKEGQNVTLSCEQNLNHDAMYWYRQDPGQGLRLIYYSQIVNDFQKGDIAEGYSVSREKKESFPLTVTSAQKNPTAFYLCASSLPRDTQYFGPGTRLTVL.

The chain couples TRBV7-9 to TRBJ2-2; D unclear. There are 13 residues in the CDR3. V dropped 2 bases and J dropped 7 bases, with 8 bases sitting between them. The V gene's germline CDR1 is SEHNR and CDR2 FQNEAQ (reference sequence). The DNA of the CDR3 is TGTGCCAGCAGCTTACTCCCTGACGGGGAGCTGTTTTTT. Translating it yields CASSLLPDGELFF.

Here the CDR3 reads CASSFTEQFF. CDR3 DNA sequence: TGTGCCAGCAGCTTCACAGAGCAGTTCTTC. The rearrangement joins TRBV7-2 to TRBJ2-1; D uncertain. The germline V gene has CDR1 SGHTA and CDR2 FQGNSA. V was pared by 3 bases and J by 10 bases, with 4 bases between. The CDR3 has 10 residues.

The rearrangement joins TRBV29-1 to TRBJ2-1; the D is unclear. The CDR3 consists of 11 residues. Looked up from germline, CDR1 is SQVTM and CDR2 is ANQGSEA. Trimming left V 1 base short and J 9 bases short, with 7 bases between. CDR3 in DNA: TGCAGCGTTGAAGTTGGCAGTGAGCAGTTCTTC. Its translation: CSVEVGSEQFF.

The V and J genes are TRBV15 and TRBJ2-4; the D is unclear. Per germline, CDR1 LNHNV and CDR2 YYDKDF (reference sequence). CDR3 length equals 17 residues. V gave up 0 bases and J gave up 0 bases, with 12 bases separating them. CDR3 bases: TGTGCCACCAGCAGAGATGTAGGTTCGATAGCCAAAAACATTCAGTACTTC. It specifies CATSRDVGSIAKNIQYF.

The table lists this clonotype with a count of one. CDR3 amino acids: CSAREAAGRGYTF. CDR3 coding DNA: TGCAGTGCTAGAGAGGCGGCCGGGAGGGGCTACACCTTC. The V call is TRBV20-1, the J call TRBJ1-2, with D unclear. The V end lost 0 bases, the J end lost 8 bases, and 13 bases lay between the germline ends. Germline V lookup: CDR1 DFQATT, CDR2 SNEGSKA (reference sequence). The CDR3 is 13 amino acids.

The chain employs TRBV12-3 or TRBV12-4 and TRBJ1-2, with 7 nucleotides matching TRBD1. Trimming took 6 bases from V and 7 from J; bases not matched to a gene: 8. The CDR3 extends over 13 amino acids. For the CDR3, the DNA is TGTGCCAGCAGCGACAGGGAGGATGGTGGCTACACCTTC. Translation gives CASSDREDGGYTF.

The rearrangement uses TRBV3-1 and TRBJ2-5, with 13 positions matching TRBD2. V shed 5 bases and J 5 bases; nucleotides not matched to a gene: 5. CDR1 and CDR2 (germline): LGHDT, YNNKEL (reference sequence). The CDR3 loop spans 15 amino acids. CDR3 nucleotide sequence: TGTGCCAGCAGCGGACTAGCGGGGGATCGGGAGACCCAGTACTTC. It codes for CASSGLAGDRETQYF.

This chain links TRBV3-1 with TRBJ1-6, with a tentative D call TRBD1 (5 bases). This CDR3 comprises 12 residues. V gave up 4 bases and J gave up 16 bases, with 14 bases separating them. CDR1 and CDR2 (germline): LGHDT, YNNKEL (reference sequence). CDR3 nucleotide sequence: TGTGCCAGCAGCCCCGACAGAGTGATACTCCACTTT. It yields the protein CASSPDRVILHF.

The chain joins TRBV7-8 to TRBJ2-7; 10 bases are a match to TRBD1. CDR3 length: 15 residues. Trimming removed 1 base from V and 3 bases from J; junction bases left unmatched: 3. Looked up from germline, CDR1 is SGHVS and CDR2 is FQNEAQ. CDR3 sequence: CASSLGQGAVYEQYV. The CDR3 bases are TGTGCCAGCAGCTTAGGACAGGGGGCTGTCTACGAGCAGTACGTC.

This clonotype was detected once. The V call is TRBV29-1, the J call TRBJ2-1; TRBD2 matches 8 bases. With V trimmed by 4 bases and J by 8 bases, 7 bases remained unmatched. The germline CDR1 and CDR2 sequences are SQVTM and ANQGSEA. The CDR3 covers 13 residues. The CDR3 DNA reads TGCAGCGTTGTGAGCGGGGGTGGGGATGAGCAGTTCTTC. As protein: CSVVSGGGDEQFF.

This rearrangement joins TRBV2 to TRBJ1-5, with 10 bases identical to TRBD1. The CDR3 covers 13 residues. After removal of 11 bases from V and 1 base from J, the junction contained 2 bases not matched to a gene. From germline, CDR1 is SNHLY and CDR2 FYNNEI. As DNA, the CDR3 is TGTGCCGGACAGGGGGAAAGCAATCAGCCCCAGCATTTT. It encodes CAGQGESNQPQHF.

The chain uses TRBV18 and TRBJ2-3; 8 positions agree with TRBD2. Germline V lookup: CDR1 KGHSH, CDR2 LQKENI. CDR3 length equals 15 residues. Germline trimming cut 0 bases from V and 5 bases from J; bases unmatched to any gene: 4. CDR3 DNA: TGTGCCAGCTCACCACCGGGGCTAGCGGGAGATACGCAGTATTTT. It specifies CASSPPGLAGDTQYF.

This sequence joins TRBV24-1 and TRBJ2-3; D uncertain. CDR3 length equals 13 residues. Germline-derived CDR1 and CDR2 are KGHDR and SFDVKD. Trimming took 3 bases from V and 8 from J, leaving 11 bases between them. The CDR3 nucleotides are TGTGCCACCAGTGATCCGCCAGGCGGTACGCAGTATTTT. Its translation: CATSDPPGGTQYF.

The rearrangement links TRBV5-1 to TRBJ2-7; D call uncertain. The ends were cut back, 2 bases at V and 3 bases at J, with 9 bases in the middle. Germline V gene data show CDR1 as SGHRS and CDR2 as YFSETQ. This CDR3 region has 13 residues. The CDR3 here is CASSFTEDYEQYF. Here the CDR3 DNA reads TGCGCCAGCAGCTTTACAGAGGACTACGAGCAGTACTTC.